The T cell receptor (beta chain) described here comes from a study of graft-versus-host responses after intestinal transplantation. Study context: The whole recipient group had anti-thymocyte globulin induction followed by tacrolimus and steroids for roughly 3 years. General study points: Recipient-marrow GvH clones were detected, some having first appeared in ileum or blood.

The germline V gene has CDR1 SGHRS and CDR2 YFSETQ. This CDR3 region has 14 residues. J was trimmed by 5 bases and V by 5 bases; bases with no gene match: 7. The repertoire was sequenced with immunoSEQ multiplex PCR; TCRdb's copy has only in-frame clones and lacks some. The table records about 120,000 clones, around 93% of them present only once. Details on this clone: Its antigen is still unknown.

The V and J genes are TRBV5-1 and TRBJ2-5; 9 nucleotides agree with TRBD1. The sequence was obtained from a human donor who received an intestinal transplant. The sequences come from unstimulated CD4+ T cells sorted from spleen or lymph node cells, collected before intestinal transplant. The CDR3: CASRPQGASETQYF. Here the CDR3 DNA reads TGCGCCAGCAGACCACAGGGGGCGTCGGAGACCCAGTACTTC.